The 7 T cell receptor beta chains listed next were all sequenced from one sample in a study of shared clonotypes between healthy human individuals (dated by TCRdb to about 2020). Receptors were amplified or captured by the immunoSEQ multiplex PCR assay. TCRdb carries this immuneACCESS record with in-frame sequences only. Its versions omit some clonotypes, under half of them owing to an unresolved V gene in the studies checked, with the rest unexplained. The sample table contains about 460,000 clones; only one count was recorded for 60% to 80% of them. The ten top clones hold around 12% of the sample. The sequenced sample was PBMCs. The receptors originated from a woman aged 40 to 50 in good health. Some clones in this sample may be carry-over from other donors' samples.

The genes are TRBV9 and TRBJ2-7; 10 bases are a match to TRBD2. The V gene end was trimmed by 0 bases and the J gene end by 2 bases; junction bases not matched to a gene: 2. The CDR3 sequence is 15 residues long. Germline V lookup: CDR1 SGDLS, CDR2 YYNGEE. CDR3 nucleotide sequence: TGTGCCAGCAGCGTAGCTAGCGGGAGTACCTACGAGCAGTACTTC. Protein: CASSVASGSTYEQYF. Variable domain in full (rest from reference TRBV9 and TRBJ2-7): DSGVTQTPKHLITATGQRVTLRCSPRSGDLSVYWYQQSLDQGLQFLIQYYNGEERAKGNILERFSAQQFPDLHSELNLSSLELGDSALYFCASSVASGSTYEQYFGPGTRLTVT.

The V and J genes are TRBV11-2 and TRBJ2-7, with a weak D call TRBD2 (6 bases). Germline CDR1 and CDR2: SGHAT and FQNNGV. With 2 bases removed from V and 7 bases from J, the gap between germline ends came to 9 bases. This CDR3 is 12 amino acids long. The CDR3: CASSLSREEQYF. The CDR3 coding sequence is TGTGCCAGCAGCTTAAGCCGGGAGGAGCAGTACTTC.

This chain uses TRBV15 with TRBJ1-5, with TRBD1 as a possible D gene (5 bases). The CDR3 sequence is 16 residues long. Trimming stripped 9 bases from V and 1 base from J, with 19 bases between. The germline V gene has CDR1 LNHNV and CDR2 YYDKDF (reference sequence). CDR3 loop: CATKGPHPRSNQPQHF. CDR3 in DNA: TGTGCCACGAAGGGACCCCACCCCAGGAGCAATCAGCCCCAGCATTTT.

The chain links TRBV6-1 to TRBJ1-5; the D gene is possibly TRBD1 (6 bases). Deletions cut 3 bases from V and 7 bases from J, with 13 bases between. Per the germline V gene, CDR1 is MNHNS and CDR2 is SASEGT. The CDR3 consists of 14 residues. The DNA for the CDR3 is TGTGCCAGCAGTGACAGGGGAGGTCAGCAGCCCCAGCATTTT. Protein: CASSDRGGQQPQHF.

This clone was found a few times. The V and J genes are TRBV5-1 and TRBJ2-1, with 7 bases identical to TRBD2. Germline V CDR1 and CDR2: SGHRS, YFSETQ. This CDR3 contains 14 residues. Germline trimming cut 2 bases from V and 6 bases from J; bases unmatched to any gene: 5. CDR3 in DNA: TGCGCCAGCAGCTTAGTTAGCGGGCGCAATGAGCAGTTCTTC. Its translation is CASSLVSGRNEQFF.

The CDR3 protein is CASSTQTARGTDTQYF. For the CDR3, the DNA is TGTGCCAGCAGCACCCAGACAGCCAGAGGCACAGATACGCAGTATTTT. The rearrangement uses TRBV21-1 and TRBJ2-3; the DNA was not compared with TRBD1, the D call given in the table. TRBV21-1 is assigned pseudogene status. This CDR3 comprises 16 residues.

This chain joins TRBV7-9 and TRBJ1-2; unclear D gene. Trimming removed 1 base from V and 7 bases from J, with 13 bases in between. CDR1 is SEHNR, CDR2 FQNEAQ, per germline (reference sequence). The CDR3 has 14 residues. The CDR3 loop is CASSLVLREGGYTF. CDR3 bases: TGTGCCAGCAGCTTAGTTCTGAGGGAAGGTGGCTACACCTTC.